The clone carrying this T cell receptor beta chain was recorded many times. The germline CDR1 and CDR2 sequences are SGHTA and FQGNSA. The CDR3 loop spans 17 amino acids. V was trimmed by 0 bases and J by 4 bases, leaving 18 bases between them. This specimen belongs to a study of CD8+CD57+ T cells in acquired aplastic anemia. Genomic DNA templated the TCR beta VDJ and CDR3 profiling. TCRdb re-derived calls from the reads in MiXCR, one entry per CDR3 protein. The table has just over 400,000 distinct CDR3 sequences, 65% to 80% seen once; the top ten hold approximately 4%. The chain joins TRBV7-2 to TRBJ1-2; D is unclear. The material sequenced was sorted CD4+, CD8+, or CD8+CD57+ T cells (not recorded which) from PBMCs. This sequence originates from a human donor in good health, serving as a control. In nucleotides, the CDR3 is TGTGCCAGCAGCTTAGCGGCGTTGGGGTCGACGGGCTATGGCTACACCTTC. Translated, it gives CASSLAALGSTGYGYTF.